These 26 T cell receptor beta chains share one sample of origin, sequenced in a study of technical replicates of blood from a handful of donors. Profiled with immunoSEQ multiplex PCR; TCRdb holds only in-frame clones, not every one. The profile shows 13,000 or so clones, approximately 95% of them singletons. The sequencing sample was made of PBMCs. The source of these receptors is a human donor in good health.

This clone was seen once. This sequence joins TRBV6-1 and TRBJ2-3; 14 nucleotides agree with TRBD2. The CDR3 contains 15 residues. V was clipped by 6 bases and J by 6 bases; unmatched bases: 5. Germline loops: CDR1 MNHNS, CDR2 SASEGT. This chain's CDR3 is CASRPGLAGEDTQYF. CDR3 nucleotide sequence: TGTGCCAGCAGACCGGGACTAGCGGGAGAGGATACGCAGTATTTT.

The chain carries TRBV5-5 and TRBJ2-7, with 11 nucleotides matching TRBD2. This CDR3 comprises 16 residues. Per the germline V gene, CDR1 is SGHKS and CDR2 is YYEKEE (reference sequence). The V gene end was trimmed by 0 bases and the J gene end by 3 bases; junction bases not matched to a gene: 5. This CDR3 reads CASSLALAGGVYEQYF. DNA for the CDR3: TGTGCCAGCAGCTTGGCTCTAGCGGGAGGAGTCTACGAGCAGTACTTC.

This chain links TRBV30 with TRBJ1-1, with D possibly being TRBD1 (5 bases). This CDR3 is 12 amino acids long. V was shortened by 4 bases and J by 5 bases, with 11 bases between the two germline ends. Germline-derived CDR1 and CDR2 are GTSNPN and SVGIG (reference sequence). CDR3 sequence (DNA): TGTGCCTGGACCAGGGAGGGGACTGAAGCTTTCTTT. Translation gives CAWTREGTEAFF.

J is TRBJ2-7 and V is TRBV5-6, with 14 bases fitting TRBD2. The germline V gene has CDR1 SGHDT and CDR2 YYEEEE. Unmatched junction bases numbered 2, after V lost 4 bases and J lost 2 bases. This CDR3 spans 15 amino acids. The CDR3, as DNA: TGTGCCAGCAGCCCGGGACTAGCGGGAGCCTACGAGCAGTACTTC. This gives the protein CASSPGLAGAYEQYF.

This chain uses TRBV19 with TRBJ2-5; 11 nucleotides agree with TRBD2. The V gene's germline CDR1 is LNHDA and CDR2 SQIVND (reference sequence). Trimming at V came to 6 bases and at J to 14 bases, leaving 20 bases not matched to a gene. CDR3 size: 16 residues. The CDR3 nucleotides are TGTGCCAGTAGCCCAACTAGCGGGAGACCCGGGCGGGGGTGTTACTTC. This codes for CASSPTSGRPGRGCYF.

The chain employs TRBV11-2 and TRBJ1-2, with TRBD1 matching over 9 bases. This CDR3 has 14 amino acids. In germline, CDR1 is SGHAT, CDR2 FQNNGV. V was pared by 1 base and J by 3 bases, with 0 bases of the junction left unmatched. CDR3 in amino acids: CASSLGDRDYGYTF. The CDR3 nucleotides read TGTGCCAGCAGCTTAGGGGACAGGGACTATGGCTACACCTTC.

The CDR3 region is CASTFHNEQFF. The CDR3 DNA follows: TGTGCCAGCACTTTCCACAATGAGCAGTTCTTC. The genes are TRBV2 and TRBJ2-1; D not certain. CDR3 length: 11 amino acids. From germline, CDR1 is SNHLY and CDR2 FYNNEI. The V gene lost 7 bases and the J gene lost 5 bases, with 6 bases spanning the gap.

This chain connects TRBV5-1 to TRBJ2-7, with 9 bases identical to TRBD1. Germline CDR1 reads SGHRS; CDR2 reads YFSETQ. The ends lost 7 bases at V and 3 bases at J; junction bases unmatched: 11. The CDR3 runs to 15 residues. DNA of the CDR3: TGCGCCAGCCGCGTATCTCCGGGACAGGGCTACGAGCAGTACTTC. Translated: CASRVSPGQGYEQYF.

This chain connects TRBV5-1 to TRBJ2-7, with D possibly being TRBD2 (6 bases). Germline values: CDR1 SGHRS, CDR2 YFSETQ. V shed 7 bases and J shed 0 bases, with 17 bases lying between them. The CDR3 loop spans 15 amino acids. CDR3 sequence (DNA): TGCGCCAGCGCCTCCCCTAGCGACTACTCCTACGAGCAGTACTTC. Residues: CASASPSDYSYEQYF.

The chain employs TRBV5-1 and TRBJ1-1; no reliable D call. Trimming cost V 4 bases and J 1 base, with 11 bases left between them. In germline, CDR1 is SGHRS, CDR2 YFSETQ. The CDR3 loop spans 14 amino acids. The CDR3 protein is CASSDWTGNTEAFF. CDR3 sequence (DNA): TGCGCCAGCAGCGATTGGACTGGGAACACTGAAGCTTTCTTT.

This chain connects TRBV5-1 to TRBJ2-5; TRBD2 matches at 13 bases. There are 15 residues in the CDR3. The V gene's germline CDR1 is SGHRS and CDR2 YFSETQ. V lost 6 bases to trimming and J lost 4 bases; unmatched junction nucleotides: 6. DNA of the CDR3: TGCGCCAGCACCCAAGGACTAGCGGGAGTAGAGACCCAGTACTTC. The encoded protein is CASTQGLAGVETQYF.

The genes are TRBV4-1 and TRBJ2-1; D is unclear. The CDR3 sequence is 14 residues long. V was cut by 0 bases and J by 8 bases, with 11 bases left in between. Germline V gives CDR1 MGHRA, CDR2 YSYEKL. The CDR3 here is CASSQDSVLYEQFF. CDR3 DNA sequence: TGCGCCAGCAGCCAAGATAGTGTACTATATGAGCAGTTCTTC.

The rearrangement uses TRBV7-2 and TRBJ1-2; 7 bases align to TRBD1. The CDR3 extends over 14 amino acids. Germline lookup yields CDR1 SGHTA and CDR2 FQGNSA. J was trimmed by 3 bases and V by 1 base; bases with no gene match: 2. CDR3 sequence: CASSLGDSYYGYTF. DNA for the CDR3: TGTGCCAGCAGCTTAGGGGACAGCTACTATGGCTACACCTTC.

Here the CDR3 DNA reads TGTGCCAGCAGCTTCAGACAGGGTGCTACTGAAGCTTTCTTT. It is translated as CASSFRQGATEAFF. The genes are TRBV7-2 and TRBJ1-1, with 7 bases matching TRBD1. This CDR3 spans 14 amino acids. Germline trimming cut 3 bases from V and 5 bases from J; bases unmatched to any gene: 6. Germline lookup yields CDR1 SGHTA and CDR2 FQGNSA. The full variable domain, its missing parts supplied by reference TRBV7-2 and TRBJ1-1, is GAGVSQSPSNKVTEKGKDVELRCDPISGHTALYWYRQSLGQGLEFLIYFQGNSAPDKSGLPSDRFSAERTGGSVSTLTIQRTQQEDSAVYLCASSFRQGATEAFFGQGTRLTVV.

This clone was seen only once. The chain combines TRBV7-8 with TRBJ2-7; weak D call: TRBD2 (5 bases). CDR3 length: 15 residues. Trimming shortened V by 0 bases and J by 3 bases, and 12 bases separated the two germline ends. The germline CDR1 and CDR2 sequences are SGHVS and FQNEAQ. The CDR3: CASSLARLAHYEQYF. As DNA, the CDR3 is TGTGCCAGCAGCTTAGCGCGCCTAGCTCACTACGAGCAGTACTTC.

The chain couples TRBV30 to TRBJ2-1; D gene uncertain. The CDR3 spans 14 residues. V dropped 0 bases and J dropped 2 bases, with 8 bases sitting between them. Germline V CDR1 and CDR2: GTSNPN, SVGIG (reference sequence). As DNA, the CDR3 is TGTGCCTGGAGTGTACCTATCACCTACAATGAGCAGTTCTTC. It codes for CAWSVPITYNEQFF.

V gene TRBV5-1 combines with J gene TRBJ2-7; 11 positions match TRBD2. The J segment lost 2 bases and the V segment lost 3 bases, leaving 4 bases of the junction unmatched. Germline CDR1 is SGHRS and CDR2 is YFSETQ. The length of the CDR3 is 15 residues. The CDR3 bases are TGCGCCAGCAGCTCCGGGACTAGCGGCGCCTACGAGCAGTACTTC. Translation: CASSSGTSGAYEQYF.

The chain joins TRBV2 to TRBJ2-5; 8 nucleotides agree with TRBD1. Germline lookup yields CDR1 SNHLY and CDR2 FYNNEI. The junction had 6 bases not matched to a gene; V was cut back by 6 bases and J by 3 bases. CDR3 length: 14 amino acids. This CDR3 reads CASRSGTGEETQYF. CDR3 coding DNA: TGTGCCAGCAGGTCTGGGACAGGTGAAGAGACCCAGTACTTC. The complete variable domain, with remaining parts taken from reference TRBV2 and TRBJ2-5, reads EPEVTQTPSHQVTQMGQEVILRCVPISNHLYFYWYRQILGQKVEFLVSFYNNEISEKSEIFDDQFSVERPDGSNFTLKIRSTKLEDSAMYFCASRSGTGEETQYFGPGTRLLVL.

The gene calls are TRBV7-9 and TRBJ2-5, with 7 nucleotides matching TRBD1. CDR1 and CDR2 from the germline V gene are SEHNR and FQNEAQ (reference sequence). The V gene end was trimmed by 5 bases and the J gene end by 4 bases; junction bases not matched to a gene: 19. The CDR3 is 18 amino acids. The CDR3 spells CASSPRGGQLHHRETQYF. Written as DNA, the CDR3 is TGTGCCAGCAGCCCCAGAGGGGGACAGCTCCATCACCGAGAGACCCAGTACTTC.

This clone has only a few counts. The chain has TRBV18 and TRBJ1-1; TRBD1 is a possible D gene (5 bases). CDR3 length equals 14 residues. Germline-derived CDR1 and CDR2 are KGHSH and LQKENI. Trimming shortened V by 8 bases and J by 5 bases, and 18 bases separated the two germline ends. This chain's CDR3 is CASTRSRGRTEAFF. The CDR3 DNA follows: TGTGCCAGCACTCGGTCCCGGGGGAGGACTGAAGCTTTCTTT.

This chain connects TRBV30 to TRBJ2-5; TRBD1 is a possible D gene (5 bases). The CDR3 covers 15 residues. V gave up 1 base and J gave up 5 bases, with 17 bases separating them. Germline assignment: CDR1 GTSNPN and CDR2 SVGIG (reference sequence). The chain's CDR3 is CAWSAPRGYGETQYF. In DNA form, the CDR3 reads TGTGCCTGGAGTGCCCCTAGGGGCTATGGTGAGACCCAGTACTTC.

The J gene is TRBJ2-1, the V gene TRBV5-1, with D tentatively TRBD2 (6 bases). The germline V and J ends were trimmed by 4 bases and 6 bases, with 17 bases remaining between them. Per the germline V gene, CDR1 is SGHRS and CDR2 is YFSETQ. The CDR3 runs 15 residues. The CDR3 reads CASSPRSGSGNEQFF. CDR3 sequence (DNA): TGCGCCAGCAGCCCGCGGTCCGGGAGCGGCAATGAGCAGTTCTTC.

This clone was counted a single time. The J gene is TRBJ2-7, the V gene TRBV12-1; the D call in the table, TRBD2, was not verified against the DNA. TRBV12-1 represents a pseudogene. This CDR3 has 15 residues. The CDR3 DNA is TGTGCCAGCAGGGGATTCACTAGCGGAACGTACGAGCAGTACTTC. Protein: CASRGFTSGTYEQYF.

This clone was observed once. The chain has TRBV5-1 and TRBJ1-2; weak D call: TRBD1 (5 bases). CDR3 length: 14 residues. The germline gives CDR1 SGHRS, CDR2 YFSETQ. The V gene lost 1 base and the J gene lost 1 base, with 8 bases spanning the gap. The CDR3 coding sequence is TGCGCCAGCAGCTTGACAGGAGATAACTATGGCTACACCTTC. It translates to CASSLTGDNYGYTF.

The gene calls are TRBV2 and TRBJ1-2, with D unclear. The ends were cut back, 2 bases at V and 9 bases at J, with 7 bases in the middle. The CDR3 sequence is 11 residues long. Germline V gene lookup returns CDR1 SNHLY and CDR2 FYNNEI. The DNA of the CDR3 is TGTGCCAGCAGTGAAAGCGGGCGCTACACCTTC. Its translation is CASSESGRYTF. Together with reference TRBV2 and TRBJ1-2, the CDR3 gives the full variable domain: EPEVTQTPSHQVTQMGQEVILRCVPISNHLYFYWYRQILGQKVEFLVSFYNNEISEKSEIFDDQFSVERPDGSNFTLKIRSTKLEDSAMYFCASSESGRYTFGSGTRLTVV.

The rearrangement uses TRBV7-6 and TRBJ2-3; weak D call: TRBD2 (6 bases). V gave up 1 base and J gave up 3 bases, with 14 bases separating them. The CDR3 consists of 16 residues. The germline V gene encodes CDR1 SGHVS and CDR2 FNYEAQ. CDR3: CASSLGGGMATDTQYF. CDR3 nucleotides: TGTGCCAGCAGCTTAGGGGGCGGGATGGCGACAGATACGCAGTATTTT.